The present T cell receptor (beta chain) was sequenced within a study of OX40 agonist ivuxolimab in advanced cancers. With autoimmune disease history or systemic immunosuppression, patients were excluded. The method was immunoSEQ multiplex PCR; TCRdb's version includes in-frame clones alone and lacks a portion of them. Among some 70,000 clones listed, 65% to 90% were seen once. The sample was CD4+ or CD8+ T cells sorted from blood, taken in a trial of the OX40 agonist ivuxolimab. The TCR comes from an adult with an advanced solid tumor such as melanoma, head and neck, liver or kidney cancer.

For the CDR3, the DNA is TGCGCCAGCAGCCAAGACTTCCGACAAGACACTGAAGCTTTCTTT. Amino acids: CASSQDFRQDTEAFF. V is TRBV4-3 and J is TRBJ1-1; no firm D call. The CDR3 loop spans 15 amino acids. V dropped 0 bases and J dropped 3 bases, with 11 bases sitting between them. In germline, CDR1 is LGHNA, CDR2 YSLEER.